What follows are 19 T cell receptor beta chains derived from one specimen sequenced in a study of vaccination and CD4 T cells after COVID-19. These receptors' antigens are unknown. Specified treatment: roughly 10-day PBMC culture with coronavirus spike peptide pools or control peptides (ViraFEST assay). Before the COVID-19 pandemic (2011-2018), CD4+ T cells were obtained from the unexposed donor. An Oncomine TCR Beta short-read assay was used to sequence the DNA from cultured CD4+ T cells. One entry per CDR3 protein results from TCRdb running MiXCR on the PCR reads. The sample has 6,000 to 7,500 distinct CDR3 sequences; about a third are singletons. The specimen sequenced was CD4+ T cells from blood, cultured in vitro. The receptors were sampled from a human donor in good health.

The V and J genes are TRBV6-1 and TRBJ1-2; 7 nucleotides line up with TRBD1. Germline loops: CDR1 MNHNS, CDR2 SASEGT. This CDR3 comprises 14 residues. J gave up 4 bases and V 5 bases, and 7 bases lay outside the gene matches. Written as DNA, the CDR3 is TGTGCCAGCAGTCCACGTGGACAGGCCTATGGCTACACCTTC. It encodes CASSPRGQAYGYTF.

This clonotype was seen a few times. This rearrangement joins TRBV21-1 to TRBJ2-7; the table's D call, TRBD2, was not checked against the DNA. TRBV21-1 is a pseudogene segment. The CDR3 is made up of 16 amino acids. The CDR3 DNA reads TGTGCCAGCAGCAAAGCTAGCGGGGGCCTCTCCTACGAGCAGTACTTC. Translation gives CASSKASGGLSYEQYF.

The chain carries TRBV18 and TRBJ1-2; 12 positions agree with TRBD1. V was pared by 5 bases and J by 6 bases, with 10 bases of the junction left unmatched. The length of the CDR3 is 16 residues. Germline CDR1 KGHSH, CDR2 LQKENI. The CDR3 region is CASSLTQGQGADGYTF. CDR3 DNA sequence: TGTGCCAGCTCATTGACCCAGGGACAGGGGGCGGATGGCTACACCTTC.

This clonotype was counted only a few times. V gene TRBV28 combines with J gene TRBJ1-2; D might be TRBD1 (5 bases). CDR1 is MDHEN, CDR2 SYDVKM, per germline. V was shortened by 3 bases and J by 7 bases, with 9 bases between the two germline ends. This CDR3 region has 12 residues. In DNA form, the CDR3 reads TGTGCCAGCAGTTTCAGGGTGGCTGGCTACACCTTC. As protein: CASSFRVAGYTF.

This clonotype was detected only a few times. The V call is TRBV20-1, the J call TRBJ2-5; the D gene is possibly TRBD2 (5 bases). Trimming cost V 5 bases and J 2 bases, with 12 bases left between them. Germline loops: CDR1 DFQATT, CDR2 SNEGSKA (reference sequence). CDR3 length: 13 amino acids. CDR3 region: CSAPKTIQETQYF. For the CDR3, the DNA is TGCAGTGCTCCAAAGACTATACAAGAGACCCAGTACTTC.

The chain combines TRBV20-1 with TRBJ2-4, with TRBD2 matching over 9 bases. CDR3 size: 14 residues. J was trimmed by 6 bases and V by 3 bases; bases with no gene match: 6. The germline V gene has CDR1 DFQATT and CDR2 SNEGSKA (reference sequence). CDR3 nucleotides: TGCAGTGCTAGGATGGCGGGAGGGACAAACATTCAGTACTTC. This sequence encodes CSARMAGGTNIQYF.

V usage is TRBV6-1 and J usage is TRBJ2-6, with 7 bases identical to TRBD1. In germline, CDR1 is MNHNS, CDR2 SASEGT. The trim removed 5 bases at V and 0 bases at J, leaving 7 bases unmatched. The CDR3 contains 17 residues. CDR3 bases: TGTGCCAGCAGTCCCGGGACAGCCGTCTCTGGGGCCAACGTCCTGACTTTC. Protein: CASSPGTAVSGANVLTF.

The rearrangement joins TRBV2 to TRBJ2-3, with D maybe TRBD2 (6 bases). CDR1 is SNHLY, CDR2 FYNNEI, per germline. The CDR3 covers 15 residues. The germline V and J ends were trimmed by 6 bases and 4 bases, with 17 bases remaining between them. CDR3 DNA sequence: TGTGCCAGCAGCGAACAAACTTGGGGGGCAGATACGCAGTATTTT. It translates to CASSEQTWGADTQYF. The variable domain in full, completed from reference TRBV2 and TRBJ2-3, reads EPEVTQTPSHQVTQMGQEVILRCVPISNHLYFYWYRQILGQKVEFLVSFYNNEISEKSEIFDDQFSVERPDGSNFTLKIRSTKLEDSAMYFCASSEQTWGADTQYFGPGTRLTVL.

This clonotype came up a few times. The CDR3 spells CASSPSGVGQPQHF. The CDR3 coding sequence is TGTGCCAGCAGTCCGAGTGGGGTAGGTCAGCCCCAGCATTTT. The rearrangement joins TRBV27 to TRBJ1-5; D not certain. Germline CDR1 reads MNHEY; CDR2 reads SMNVEV (reference sequence). This CDR3 spans 14 amino acids. Between the trimmed V and J ends, which lost 5 bases and 6 bases, there was a span of 14 bases.

The chain employs TRBV5-4 and TRBJ2-5; 11 bases are shared with TRBD2. Germline CDR1 reads SGHNT; CDR2 reads YYREEE (reference sequence). The CDR3 has 17 amino acids. With V trimmed by 4 bases and J by 4 bases, 12 bases remained unmatched. CDR3 sequence reads: CASSPGGGLAGGETQYF. The CDR3 bases are TGTGCCAGCAGCCCGGGAGGTGGTCTAGCGGGGGGAGAGACCCAGTACTTC.

This chain connects TRBV29-1 to TRBJ1-2, with 9 bases fitting TRBD1. This CDR3 comprises 13 residues. V lost 4 bases to trimming and J lost 4 bases; unmatched junction nucleotides: 4. Germline CDR1 reads SQVTM; CDR2 reads ANQGSEA. The CDR3 DNA is TGCAGCGTTGGTACAGGGGGCGTCTATGGCTACACCTTC. Protein product: CSVGTGGVYGYTF. Variable domain in full (rest from reference TRBV29-1 and TRBJ1-2): SAVISQKPSRDICQRGTSLTIQCQVDSQVTMMFWYRQQPGQSLTLIATANQGSEATYESGFVIDKFPISRPNLTFSTLTVSNMSPEDSSIYLCSVGTGGVYGYTFGSGTRLTVV.

The V gene is TRBV5-1, the J gene TRBJ1-1; tentative D call: TRBD1 (5 bases). V lost 2 bases, J lost 2 bases, and 19 bases lay in between. In germline, CDR1 is SGHRS, CDR2 YFSETQ. This CDR3 contains 17 residues. The CDR3, as DNA: TGCGCCAGCAGCTTATCCGGGACGGGACGGATTAACACTGAAGCTTTCTTT. Amino acids: CASSLSGTGRINTEAFF.

A few counts support this clonotype. The chain carries TRBV4-1 and TRBJ1-5; D is undetermined. Trimming shortened V by 2 bases and J by 6 bases, and 17 bases separated the two germline ends. From germline, CDR1 is MGHRA and CDR2 YSYEKL. This CDR3 is 16 amino acids long. The CDR3 region is CASSQLGSIPGQPQHF. Written as DNA, the CDR3 is TGCGCCAGCAGCCAACTCGGATCCATTCCAGGTCAGCCCCAGCATTTT.

The chain employs TRBV6-4 and TRBJ2-7, with D unclear. Per the germline V gene, CDR1 is MRHNA and CDR2 is SNTAGT. The CDR3 is 13 amino acids. Deletions cut 3 bases from V and 2 bases from J, with 8 bases between. This CDR3 is CASSEGPTYEQYF. The CDR3 DNA is TGTGCCAGCAGTGAAGGTCCCACCTACGAGCAGTACTTC.

This chain links TRBV19 with TRBJ2-2; no reliable D call. This CDR3 comprises 15 residues. In germline, CDR1 is LNHDA, CDR2 SQIVND (reference sequence). Trimming removed 3 bases at V and 6 bases at J, with 14 bases between. The CDR3 nucleotides read TGTGCCAGTAGTATCCGAGTGGATGGTTCCGGGGAGCTGTTTTTT. Its protein product is CASSIRVDGSGELFF.

In its sample, this clonotype was seen a few times. J is TRBJ1-1 and V is TRBV20-1; weak D call: TRBD1 (6 bases). The CDR3 has 13 residues. The V gene's germline CDR1 is DFQATT and CDR2 SNEGSKA (reference sequence). Trimming removed 1 base at V and 6 bases at J, with 12 bases between. The CDR3 is CSARAGGGPEAFF. In DNA form, the CDR3 reads TGCAGTGCTAGAGCCGGAGGGGGACCTGAAGCTTTCTTT.

This clonotype was counted only a few times. This chain connects TRBV6-2 or TRBV6-3 to TRBJ1-1, with 10 nucleotides matching TRBD1. V lost 8 bases to trimming and J lost 11 bases; unmatched junction nucleotides: 11. Germline V gene sequence: CDR1 MNHEY, CDR2 SVGEGT. The CDR3 runs 13 residues. The DNA for the CDR3 is TGTGCCAGCGGATTGACAGGGGGCTCACGGGCTTTCTTT. This sequence encodes CASGLTGGSRAFF.

V usage is TRBV6-2 or TRBV6-3 and J usage is TRBJ2-7, with D perhaps matching TRBD1 or TRBD2 (6 bases each). The CDR3 spans 18 residues. V lost 1 base to trimming and J lost 7 bases, with 26 bases between them. Germline CDR1 and CDR2: MNHEY and SVGEGT. The CDR3 bases are TGTGCCAGCAGTTACTTGGCCGGGGGCGTAGCGCTCCTCGAAGAGCAGTACTTC. This translates into CASSYLAGGVALLEEQYF.

This clonotype occurred a few times. The chain combines TRBV25-1 with TRBJ2-5; D not resolved. The V gene's germline CDR1 is MGHDK and CDR2 SYGVNS. The V gene lost 3 bases and the J gene lost 5 bases, with 13 bases spanning the gap. The CDR3 is 14 amino acids. The CDR3 reads CASSERLIEETQYF. CDR3 DNA: TGTGCCAGCAGTGAGCGGCTTATAGAGGAGACCCAGTACTTC.